The present T cell receptor beta chain was sequenced within a study of T cells in Graves' hyperthyroidism and ophthalmopathy (dated by TCRdb to the late 2010s). Regarding the study in general: Peripheral blood was collected at initial diagnosis, before any treatment. To identify distinguishing TCR V-J signatures, a discovery cohort of 100 patients was used, comprising 40 to 45 with Graves' ophthalmopathy and under 60 with stable Graves' hyperthyroidism. Prospective prediction of ophthalmopathy was tested in an independent validation cohort of 18 to 20 hyperthyroidism patients and some 17 patients who later progressed to ophthalmopathy. For training and testing, the 100 or so patients in the discovery cohort were randomly divided in a 7:3 ratio. In addition, the study compared T-cell repertoires in thyroid tissue and in blood from roughly 6 Graves' hyperthyroidism patients. Once sampling was done, hyperthyroidism patients were given methimazole at a starting dose of 30 mg daily, whereas ophthalmopathy patients were given high-dose intravenous methylprednisolone. The paper reports TCR Vbeta CDR3 sequencing of some 140 peripheral blood samples: 40 or so ophthalmopathy, roughly 74 hyperthyroidism and some 17 progressor patients. Broad study findings and their caveats: Blood samples also contained most of the expanded thyroid clonotypes (frequency above 0.001), which suggests that blood repertoires may reflect thyroid immune responses. During validation, the model predicted progression to ophthalmopathy a median of about 5.9 months ahead of onset, with approximately 70% sensitivity and roughly 72% specificity. No statistical method was used to fix the sample size in advance, and group allocation was not hidden from the investigators. A 13 V-J signature model separated ophthalmopathy from stable hyperthyroidism, with just over 85% sensitivity and approximately 81% specificity in cross-validation and 80%/75% in testing.

This clonotype has more than one count but fewer than ten. Its antigen is unknown. Within one base of it there is no much larger clone, and no base qualities were kept. The CDR3 goes from the cysteine to the phenylalanine over 13 residues. The DNA shown is the 39-base CDR3, in frame from base 1. V has 5 bases trimmed and J has 3 bases trimmed; junction bases matching no gene number 4. Looking up the germline V gene yields CDR1 ENHRY and CDR2 SYGVKD. Ophthalmopathy patients had moderately to severely active disease, Clinical Activity Score of at least 3, NOSPECS grade of at least 4, and duration under 3 months. Exclusion was applied to patients with uncontrolled infections, other autoimmune diseases, pregnancy or lactation. Clinical symptoms, serum thyroxine and TRAb, thyroid ultrasound, and orbital computed tomography formed the basis for the diagnoses. PBMCs were isolated from roughly 10 ml of fresh peripheral blood by Ficoll-Paque density gradient centrifugation. Total RNA was extracted with Trizol reagent, and quality was checked on an Agilent 2100 Bioanalyzer.

The TCR beta CDR3 regions were amplified from RNA transcripts. For the first round of RT-PCR on the TCR CDR3, the HTBI primer set was used together with the Qiagen OneStep RT-PCR kit. A second multiplex PCR round built the libraries, followed by size selection and purification. The libraries were sequenced on an Illumina HiSeq2000 using paired-end 100 bp reads. In the source study's methods: SOAPnuke was used to process the raw data, removing reads that contained adapters or uncalled bases, had a mean Phred below 15, or lacked an exact match to the constant primer or identifier. COPE v1.2.5 was used to merge the high-quality paired reads, and each unique nucleotide sequence was defined as a clonotype. Clonotypes were aligned to IMGT TRBV, TRBD and TRBJ reference segments using MiTCR v1.1. The analysis included only V-J combinations with a frequency above 0.0001, which together covered around 99% of the repertoires. A TCS score was defined as the ratio between F50 (clonal expansion) and ExV (chaos), using BLOSUM62-based TCRdist between CDR3 peptides within each V-J. Welch's t-statistics and random forest reduced several hundred V-J features to 13, which were used in a naive Bayes classifier (R e1071). TCRdb applied fastp at Q25 and MiXCR to the public reads, then kept only in-frame beta chains. Every CDR3 protein is listed once, alongside the most common genes and DNA of its rows. TCRdb, not the authors, supplied the V and J calls. This sample has over 500,000 distinct CDR3 sequences in its table, and 15% to 20% of those were observed once. Jointly, the top ten make up approximately 15% of the sample.

The chain links TRBV10-3 with TRBJ2-7; 7 central bases correspond to TRBD1. Sequenced: blood. The clonotype was recovered from a young woman with Graves' ophthalmopathy. The CDR3 corresponds to CAISPDRVYEQYF. The sequence in DNA is TGTGCCATCAGTCCCGACAGGGTCTACGAGCAGTACTTC.